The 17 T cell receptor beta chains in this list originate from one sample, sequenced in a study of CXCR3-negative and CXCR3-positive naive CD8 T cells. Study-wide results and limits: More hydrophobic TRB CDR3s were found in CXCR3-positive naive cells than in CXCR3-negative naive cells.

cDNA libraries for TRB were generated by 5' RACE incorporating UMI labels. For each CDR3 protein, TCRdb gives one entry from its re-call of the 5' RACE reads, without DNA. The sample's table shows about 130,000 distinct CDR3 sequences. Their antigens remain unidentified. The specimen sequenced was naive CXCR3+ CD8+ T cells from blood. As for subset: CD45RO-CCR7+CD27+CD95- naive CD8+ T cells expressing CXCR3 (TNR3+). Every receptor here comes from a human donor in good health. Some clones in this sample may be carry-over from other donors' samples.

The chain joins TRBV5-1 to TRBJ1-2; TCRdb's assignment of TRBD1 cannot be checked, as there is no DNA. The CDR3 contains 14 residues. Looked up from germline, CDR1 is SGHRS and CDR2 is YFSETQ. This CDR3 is CASSLETGSYGYTF.

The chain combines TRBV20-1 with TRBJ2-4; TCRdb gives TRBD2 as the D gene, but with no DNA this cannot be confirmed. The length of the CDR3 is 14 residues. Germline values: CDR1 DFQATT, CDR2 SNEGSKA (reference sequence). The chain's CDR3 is CSAHALAGGNIQYF.

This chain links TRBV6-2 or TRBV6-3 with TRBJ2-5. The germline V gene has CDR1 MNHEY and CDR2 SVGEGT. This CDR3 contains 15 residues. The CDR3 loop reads CASSYTGSLQETQYF.

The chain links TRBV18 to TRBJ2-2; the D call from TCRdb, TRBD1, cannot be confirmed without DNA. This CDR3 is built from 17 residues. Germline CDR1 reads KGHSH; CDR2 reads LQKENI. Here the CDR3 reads CASSDDRENANTGELFF.

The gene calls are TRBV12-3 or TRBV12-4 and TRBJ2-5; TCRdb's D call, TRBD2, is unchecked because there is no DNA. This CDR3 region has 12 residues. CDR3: CASTTGPETQYF.

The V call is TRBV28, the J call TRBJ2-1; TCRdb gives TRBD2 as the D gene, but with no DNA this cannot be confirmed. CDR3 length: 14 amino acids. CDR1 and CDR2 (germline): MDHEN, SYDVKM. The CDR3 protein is CASTPIGPYNEQFF.

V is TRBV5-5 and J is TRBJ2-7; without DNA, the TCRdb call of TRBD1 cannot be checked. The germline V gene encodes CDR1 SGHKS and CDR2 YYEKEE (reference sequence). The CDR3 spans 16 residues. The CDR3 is CASSLLRDRVWYEQYF.

CDR3 in amino acids: CASSLIGTGTYEQYF. This chain uses TRBV6-5 with TRBJ2-7; TCRdb's D call, TRBD1, is unchecked because there is no DNA. Germline V gene data show CDR1 as MNHEY and CDR2 as SVGAGI. The CDR3 has 15 amino acids.

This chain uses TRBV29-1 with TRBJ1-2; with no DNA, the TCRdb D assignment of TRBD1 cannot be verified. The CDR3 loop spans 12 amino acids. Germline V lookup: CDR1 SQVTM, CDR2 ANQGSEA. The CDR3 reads CSAQQGTYGYTF.

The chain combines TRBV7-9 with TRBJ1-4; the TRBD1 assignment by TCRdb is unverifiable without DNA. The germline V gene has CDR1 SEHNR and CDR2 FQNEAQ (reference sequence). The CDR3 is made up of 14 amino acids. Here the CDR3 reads CASSPGSAGEKLFF.

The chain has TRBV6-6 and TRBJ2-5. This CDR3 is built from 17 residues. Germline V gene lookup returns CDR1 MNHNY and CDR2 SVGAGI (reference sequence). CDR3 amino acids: CASSYSVKGIDLETQYF.

This CDR3 reads CASSYDLSVTQYF. V gene TRBV19 combines with J gene TRBJ2-5; absent DNA, TCRdb's TRBD2 call cannot be checked. The CDR3 runs 13 residues. Germline V lookup: CDR1 LNHDA, CDR2 SQIVND (reference sequence).

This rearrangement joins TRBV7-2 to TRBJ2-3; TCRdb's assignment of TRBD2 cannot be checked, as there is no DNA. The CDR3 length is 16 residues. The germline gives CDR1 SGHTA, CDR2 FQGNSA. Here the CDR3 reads CASSLRFGGSTDTQYF.

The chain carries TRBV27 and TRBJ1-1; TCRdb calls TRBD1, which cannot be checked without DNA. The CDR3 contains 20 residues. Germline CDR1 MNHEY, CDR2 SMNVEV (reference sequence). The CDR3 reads CASSLSPGTGGRSRDTEAFF.

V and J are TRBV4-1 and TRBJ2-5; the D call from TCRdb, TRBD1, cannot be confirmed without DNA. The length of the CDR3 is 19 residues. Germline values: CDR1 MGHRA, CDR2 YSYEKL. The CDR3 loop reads CASSPSPGTGAAGVETQYF.

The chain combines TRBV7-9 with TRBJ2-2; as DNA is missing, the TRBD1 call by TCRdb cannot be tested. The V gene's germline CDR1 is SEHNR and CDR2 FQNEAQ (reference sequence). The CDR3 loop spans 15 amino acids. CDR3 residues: CASSSPGVNTGELFF.

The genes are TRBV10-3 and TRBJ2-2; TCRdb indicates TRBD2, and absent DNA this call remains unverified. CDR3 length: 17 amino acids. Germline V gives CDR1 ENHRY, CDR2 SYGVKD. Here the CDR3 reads CAITGTSGSGDTGELFF.